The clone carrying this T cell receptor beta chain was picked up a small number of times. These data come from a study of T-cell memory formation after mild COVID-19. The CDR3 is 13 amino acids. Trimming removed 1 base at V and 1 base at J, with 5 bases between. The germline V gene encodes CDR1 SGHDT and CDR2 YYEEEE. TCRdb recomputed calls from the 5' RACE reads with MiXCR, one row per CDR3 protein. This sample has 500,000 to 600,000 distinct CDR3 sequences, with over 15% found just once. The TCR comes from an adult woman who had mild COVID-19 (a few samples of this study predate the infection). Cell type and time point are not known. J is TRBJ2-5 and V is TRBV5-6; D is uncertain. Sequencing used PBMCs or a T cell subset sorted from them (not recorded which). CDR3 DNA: TGTGCCAGCAGCTTGAGGTTCCAAGAGACCCAGTACTTC. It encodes CASSLRFQETQYF.